Below are 31 T cell receptor beta chains sequenced from a single sample in a study of blood T cell repertoires in COVID-19. Assay: immunoSEQ multiplex PCR; the TCRdb copy retains only in-frame clones and omits some. The sample has 250,000 to 300,000 clones, roughly 87% seen once. Sequencing was done on a sample of peripheral blood. These receptor sequences come from a woman between 45 and 60 years old who had recovered from COVID-19.

The chain links TRBV28 to TRBJ2-7, with D unclear. This CDR3 is 12 amino acids long. Germline-derived CDR1 and CDR2 are MDHEN and SYDVKM. V gave up 2 bases and J gave up 1 base, with 3 bases separating them. This CDR3 is CASSLISYEQYF. The CDR3 bases are TGTGCCAGCAGTTTAATATCCTACGAGCAGTACTTC. The full variable domain, its missing parts supplied by reference TRBV28 and TRBJ2-7, is DVKVTQSSRYLVKRTGEKVFLECVQDMDHENMFWYRQDPGLGLRLIYFSYDVKMKEKGDIPEGYSVSREKKERFSLILESASTNQTSMYLCASSLISYEQYFGPGTRLTVT.

This clone came up a few times. The chain employs TRBV7-9 and TRBJ2-6, with TRBD1 matching over 7 bases. J was trimmed by 4 bases and V by 5 bases; bases with no gene match: 11. CDR1 is SEHNR and CDR2 is FQNEAQ in the germline V gene (reference sequence). This CDR3 spans 17 amino acids. CDR3 nucleotides: TGTGCCAGCAGCGGACAGGAGACAGCGACCGGGGCCAACGTCCTGACTTTC. This sequence encodes CASSGQETATGANVLTF.

This clone was seen once. The rearrangement links TRBV19 to TRBJ1-5; no definite D call. The CDR3 extends over 12 amino acids. V was shortened by 9 bases and J by 9 bases, with 15 bases between the two germline ends. Looked up from germline, CDR1 is LNHDA and CDR2 is SQIVND (reference sequence). This chain's CDR3 is CASGRPSGPQHF. CDR3 in DNA: TGTGCCAGCGGACGGCCGAGCGGGCCCCAGCATTTT.

This rearrangement joins TRBV11-3 to TRBJ2-1; D perhaps matches TRBD2 (6 bases). Trimming removed 8 bases from V and 6 bases from J, with 29 bases in between. Germline values: CDR1 SGHNT, CDR2 YENEEA. The CDR3 runs to 18 residues. In DNA, the CDR3 is TGTGCCAGCGGTCAGCGTAGGCGGGACTCATCCAAACTCAATGAGCAGTTCTTC. This gives the protein CASGQRRRDSSKLNEQFF.

The gene calls are TRBV30 and TRBJ1-1; D not resolved. Trimming pared 4 bases from V and 2 bases from J, leaving 14 bases between. Germline V gene sequence: CDR1 GTSNPN, CDR2 SVGIG (reference sequence). There are 14 residues in the CDR3. The chain's CDR3 is CAWNRGTDNTEAFF. For the CDR3, the DNA is TGTGCCTGGAATAGAGGAACCGACAACACTGAAGCTTTCTTT.

The rearrangement uses TRBV3-1 (or the pseudogene TRBV3-2) and TRBJ2-5; 9 nucleotides align to TRBD2. Per the germline V gene, CDR1 is LGHDT and CDR2 is YNNKEL (reference sequence). The CDR3 covers 18 residues. With 5 bases clipped from V and 2 bases from J, the junction kept 15 bases outside the gene matches. The CDR3 loop is CASSYPGGTSSQQETQYF. The DNA of the CDR3 is TGTGCCAGCAGCTATCCTGGTGGGACTAGCTCCCAACAAGAGACCCAGTACTTC.

This clone appeared a single time. The rearrangement links TRBV5-1 to TRBJ1-1; TRBD1 is a possible D gene (6 bases). Trimming pared 6 bases from V and 1 base from J, leaving 13 bases between. CDR1 and CDR2 (germline): SGHRS, YFSETQ. There are 14 residues in the CDR3. CDR3 region: CASTKDSQNTEAFF. The CDR3 DNA reads as TGCGCCAGCACCAAGGACAGCCAGAACACTGAAGCTTTCTTT.

This clone was picked up a small number of times. This chain joins TRBV5-6 and TRBJ1-6; no firm D call. Germline values: CDR1 SGHDT, CDR2 YYEEEE. CDR3 length: 15 amino acids. The V end was cut by 1 base, the J end by 2 bases, with 7 bases between. DNA of the CDR3: TGTGCCAGCAGCTTGAGAGGGACCTATAATTCACCCCTCCACTTT. Amino acid sequence: CASSLRGTYNSPLHF.

The V call is TRBV20-1, the J call TRBJ1-4, with a weak D call TRBD1 (6 bases). CDR3 length equals 14 residues. V lost 3 bases, J lost 6 bases, and 14 bases lay in between. Germline CDR1 is DFQATT and CDR2 is SNEGSKA (reference sequence). CDR3 region: CSASNRGGDEKLFF. Here the CDR3 DNA reads TGCAGTGCTAGTAATAGGGGGGGCGATGAAAAACTGTTTTTT.

This clone was picked up one time. The chain links TRBV6-2 or TRBV6-3 to TRBJ1-6; TRBD1 aligns across 7 bases. This CDR3 contains 15 residues. V trimming: 6 bases; J trimming: 2 bases; junction bases outside the gene matches: 4. Germline V gene lookup returns CDR1 MNHEY and CDR2 SVGEGT. The CDR3 is CASSSDRTYNSPLHF. CDR3 nucleotide sequence: TGTGCCAGCAGCTCGGACAGGACCTATAATTCACCCCTCCACTTT.

This sequence joins TRBV30 and TRBJ2-7; D might be TRBD1 (6 bases). The CDR3 covers 15 residues. The V gene's germline CDR1 is GTSNPN and CDR2 SVGIG (reference sequence). V was pared by 0 bases and J by 1 base, with 13 bases between. In nucleotides, the CDR3 is TGTGCCTGGAGTGTGGGGGCTCGGGTTTCCTACGAGCAGTACTTC. This gives the protein CAWSVGARVSYEQYF.

CDR3 amino acids: CASSDVANQPQHF. The CDR3 nucleotides read TGTGCCAGCAGTGATGTGGCCAATCAGCCCCAGCATTTT. This rearrangement joins TRBV6-1 to TRBJ1-5; D is unresolved. Trimming pared 3 bases from V and 3 bases from J, leaving 6 bases between. Germline V CDR1 and CDR2: MNHNS, SASEGT. The CDR3 sequence is 13 residues long.

The rearrangement uses TRBV5-4 and TRBJ1-1, with D unclear. The CDR3 is 14 residues long. The germline gives CDR1 SGHNT, CDR2 YYREEE (reference sequence). The V gene lost 4 bases and the J gene lost 0 bases, with 10 bases spanning the gap. DNA of the CDR3: TGTGCCAGCAGCGTGGGAGTGATGAACACTGAAGCTTTCTTT. Translated: CASSVGVMNTEAFF.

The chain recombines TRBV28 with TRBJ2-7; D gene unclear. Trimming stripped 2 bases from V and 6 bases from J, with 23 bases between. Germline assignment: CDR1 MDHEN and CDR2 SYDVKM. CDR3 length equals 17 residues. The CDR3 region has the DNA TGTGCCAGCAGTTTAATCGGGTTTGACGGCCACCTTAGCGAGCAGTACTTC. It encodes CASSLIGFDGHLSEQYF.

The chain has TRBV6-5 and TRBJ2-5; possible D gene TRBD1, 6 bases. Looked up from germline, CDR1 is MNHEY and CDR2 is SVGAGI. With 6 bases removed from V and 3 bases from J, the gap between germline ends came to 17 bases. The CDR3 length is 15 residues. CDR3 in DNA: TGTGCCAGCAGGGGGGCCGGGATAGGTGAAGAGACCCAGTACTTC. It codes for CASRGAGIGEETQYF.

This sequence joins TRBV6-5 and TRBJ1-1, with D maybe TRBD1 (6 bases). Trimming cost V 6 bases and J 3 bases, with 14 bases left between them. This CDR3 region has 14 residues. CDR1 is MNHEY, CDR2 SVGAGI, per germline. CDR3: CASSRGGGDTEAFF. The CDR3 DNA is TGTGCCAGCAGCCGAGGAGGGGGGGACACTGAAGCTTTCTTT.

The V call is TRBV6-5, the J call TRBJ1-4, with D maybe TRBD1 (5 bases). This CDR3 is built from 15 residues. Germline CDR1 MNHEY, CDR2 SVGAGI. Trimming took 5 bases from V and 7 from J, leaving 17 bases between them. The CDR3 DNA follows: TGTGCCAGCAGTCCACTCAAGGGAAGGGGTGAAAAACTGTTTTTT. It codes for CASSPLKGRGEKLFF.

This clone showed up just a few times. This rearrangement joins TRBV6-5 to TRBJ1-2, with TRBD1 identical over 9 bases. J gave up 4 bases and V 5 bases, and 5 bases lay outside the gene matches. This CDR3 has 14 residues. CDR1 and CDR2 (germline): MNHEY, SVGAGI. CDR3 region: CASSTGGLPYGYTF. The CDR3 nucleotides are TGTGCCAGCAGTACAGGGGGCCTCCCCTATGGCTACACCTTC.

To note about this clone: One base away lies a much larger clone, so this may be a sequencing read error. V usage is TRBV5-6 and J usage is TRBJ1-1; D may be TRBD1 (6 bases). The V gene lost 3 bases and the J gene lost 1 base, with 10 bases spanning the gap. The CDR3 has 14 amino acids. CDR1 and CDR2 from the germline V gene are SGHDT and YYEEEE. CDR3 region: CASSSFRGNTEAFF. CDR3 nucleotides: TGTGCCAGCAGCTCCTTCAGGGGGAACACTGAAGCTTTCTTT.

The chain joins TRBV6-2 or TRBV6-3 to TRBJ2-2, with 9 bases lining up with TRBD1. Germline-derived CDR1 and CDR2 are MNHEY and SVGEGT. The trim removed 7 bases at V and 7 bases at J, leaving 10 bases unmatched. The CDR3 runs to 15 residues. CDR3 bases: TGTGCCAGCATCCCCGGGACAGGGTTGGTCGGGGAGCTGTTTTTT. Encoded protein: CASIPGTGLVGELFF.

V gene TRBV5-1 combines with J gene TRBJ2-7; 12 bases map to TRBD2. V was clipped by 4 bases and J by 4 bases; unmatched bases: 3. CDR3 length equals 14 residues. The germline V gene has CDR1 SGHRS and CDR2 YFSETQ. The CDR3 here is CASSPTSGGYEQYF. CDR3 bases: TGCGCCAGCAGCCCGACTAGCGGGGGATACGAGCAGTACTTC.

V and J are TRBV7-6 and TRBJ2-5; possibly TRBD2 for D (6 bases). V was cut by 3 bases and J by 4 bases, with 15 bases left in between. This CDR3 is 15 amino acids long. Germline values: CDR1 SGHVS, CDR2 FNYEAQ. The CDR3: CASSLSPGVGETQYF. The CDR3 coding sequence is TGTGCCAGCAGCTTGTCCCCGGGGGTTGGAGAGACCCAGTACTTC.

The J gene is TRBJ2-5, the V gene TRBV30, with a tentative D call TRBD1 (6 bases). The CDR3 is made up of 11 amino acids. V lost 5 bases and J lost 6, with 10 bases in between. Germline CDR1 and CDR2: GTSNPN and SVGIG (reference sequence). The CDR3 region has the DNA TGTGCCTGGGAGACAGGCAAGACCCAGTACTTC. This translates into CAWETGKTQYF.

The V gene is TRBV25-1, the J gene TRBJ1-2; D is ambiguous. The V and J ends lost 0 bases and 4 bases respectively, with 12 bases between them. This CDR3 comprises 15 residues. Germline V CDR1 and CDR2: MGHDK, SYGVNS. Here the CDR3 reads CASSEYKEAGYGYTF. The DNA of the CDR3 is TGTGCCAGCAGTGAATATAAGGAGGCCGGCTATGGCTACACCTTC.

This clone has a count of ten or more. The chain combines TRBV6-4 with TRBJ2-6; D is ambiguous. The CDR3 runs 16 residues. The germline V and J ends were trimmed by 6 bases and 1 base, with 13 bases remaining between them. Germline-derived CDR1 and CDR2 are MRHNA and SNTAGT. The CDR3, as DNA: TGTGCCAGCAGCCCAGAGCAGGCTTCTGGGGCCAACGTCCTGACTTTC. Its protein product is CASSPEQASGANVLTF.

A few counts support this clone. This chain links TRBV28 with TRBJ2-1, with 13 nucleotides matching TRBD2. The CDR3 covers 15 residues. CDR1 is MDHEN, CDR2 SYDVKM, per germline. With 7 bases clipped from V and 13 bases from J, the junction kept 13 bases outside the gene matches. DNA for the CDR3: TGTGCCAGCACCCCTGGCCAACTAGCGGGAGGGCCACAGTTCTTC. Residues: CASTPGQLAGGPQFF.

The chain uses TRBV5-6 and TRBJ1-2; TRBD1 might be the D (5 bases). This CDR3 comprises 16 residues. From germline, CDR1 is SGHDT and CDR2 YYEEEE. Trimming shortened V by 1 base and J by 3 bases, and 16 bases separated the two germline ends. This chain's CDR3 is CASSLYTGIYDYGYTF. CDR3 nucleotide sequence: TGTGCCAGCAGCTTGTATACAGGCATTTACGACTATGGCTACACCTTC.

J is TRBJ2-5 and V is TRBV5-8; TRBD2 agrees at 11 bases. The V gene end was trimmed by 2 bases and the J gene end by 5 bases; junction bases not matched to a gene: 8. Germline loops: CDR1 SGHTS, CDR2 YDEGEE. This CDR3 comprises 16 residues. The CDR3 bases are TGTGCCAGCAGCTTCCTTAGCGGGGGGGCGCGGGAGACCCAGTACTTC. Translated, it gives CASSFLSGGARETQYF.

J is TRBJ2-1 and V is TRBV7-3; D might be TRBD2 (5 bases). V shed 2 bases and J shed 4 bases, with 6 bases lying between them. The CDR3 length is 13 residues. Germline CDR1 is SGHTA and CDR2 is FQGTGA. This chain's CDR3 is CASSLSGYNEQFF. DNA for the CDR3: TGTGCCAGCAGCTTATCGGGGTACAATGAGCAGTTCTTC.

The rearrangement links TRBV9 to TRBJ2-7; 9 bases agree with TRBD2. The CDR3 extends over 15 amino acids. Unmatched junction bases numbered 7, after V lost 4 bases and J lost 2 bases. From germline, CDR1 is SGDLS and CDR2 YYNGEE. CDR3 sequence (DNA): TGTGCCAGCAGCTCGGGCGGACTAGCGCCCTACGAGCAGTACTTC. The encoded protein is CASSSGGLAPYEQYF.

The genes are TRBV6-5 and TRBJ2-1, with 9 bases aligning to TRBD2. After removal of 6 bases from V and 6 bases from J, the junction contained 9 bases not matched to a gene. This CDR3 region has 15 residues. Germline lookup yields CDR1 MNHEY and CDR2 SVGAGI. The CDR3 bases are TGTGCCAGCAGCCCCCGCGGGGGGGCCGTCAATGAGCAGTTCTTC. Translated: CASSPRGGAVNEQFF.